Listed below are T cell receptor beta chains from one sample, sequenced in a study of OX40 agonist ivuxolimab in advanced cancers. TCRdb's table, derived via immunoSEQ multiplex PCR, lists solely in-frame clones and lacks some. The sample records about 61,000 clones, roughly four fifths being singletons. The sample consisted of CD4+ or CD8+ T cells sorted from blood, taken in a trial of the OX40 agonist ivuxolimab. These receptors all come from an adult with an advanced solid tumor such as melanoma, head and neck, liver or kidney cancer. Each CDR3 is given with its conserved first and last residue. The D gene is left open where the match is weak.

TRBV7-8	.	TRBJ1-4	CASSPYRGPTTNEKLFF
TRBV18	.	TRBJ1-4	CASSLTHTGGEKLFF
TRBV28	.	TRBJ2-6	CASSLGGPSGANVLTF
TRBV7-9	TRBD1	TRBJ2-5	CASRRGTGQETQYF
TRBV7-9	.	TRBJ2-3	CASSYQTDTQYF
TRBV7-2	TRBD1	TRBJ1-2	CASTPGGNGYTF
TRBV18	TRBD2	TRBJ2-7	CASSPAGGEYEQYF
TRBV4-2	TRBD2	TRBJ2-1	CASSQGSTGGSYNEQFF
TRBV18	.	TRBJ2-3	CASSSGSSTDTQYF
TRBV18	.	TRBJ1-5	CASSPGAGNQPQHF
TRBV5-4	TRBD1	TRBJ2-1	CASSPDRESYNEQFF
TRBV12-2	.	TRBJ1-5	CASRSLKDSNQPQHF
TRBV18	.	TRBJ1-4	CASSGSEGEKLFF
TRBV4-1	TRBD2	TRBJ2-1	CASSQGYGGSGNEQFF